The rows below give T cell receptor beta chains drawn from one sample of a study of blood T cell repertoires in COVID-19. Generated by immunoSEQ multiplex PCR, the TCRdb table keeps only in-frame clones and is missing some. The sample has around 150,000 clones, 75% to 85% seen once. Material: peripheral blood. These TCRs come from a human donor in a cohort sampled during active COVID-19. Each CDR3 is given with its conserved first and last residue. D genes are given only for firm matches. For some rows the clone size is stated as once, few or many, or as a class when expanded; others skip it.

d_call j_call v_call clone_size cdr3_nt cdr3_aa
TRBD1 TRBJ1-1 TRBV15 NA TGTGCCACCAGAAAAACAGGGGGGTCTGAAGCTTTCTTT CATRKTGGSEAFF
NA TRBJ2-5 TRBV9 NA TGTGCCAGCAGCGTAGCCGTCGGGGAGAGGGAGACCCAGTACTTC CASSVAVGERETQYF
TRBD1 TRBJ2-3 TRBV28 NA TGTGCCAGCACGACAGGGGAAGATACGCAGTATTTT CASTTGEDTQYF
TRBD2 TRBJ2-5 TRBV30 NA TGTGCCTGGACAGCGGGACTAGACGAGACCCAGTACTTC CAWTAGLDETQYF
NA TRBJ2-7 TRBV3-1/TRBV3-2 NA TGTGCCAGCAGCCAAGATGTTCAGGGGCCAAACTACGAGCAGTACTTC CASSQDVQGPNYEQYF
NA TRBJ2-7 TRBV9 NA TGTGCCAGCAGCTTCGGACTGGGGACCTACGAGCAGTACTTC CASSFGLGTYEQYF
TRBD2 TRBJ2-1 TRBV4-1 NA TGCGCCAGCAGCTCCCCGGCCGGGAGGTCATACAATGAGCAGTTCTTC CASSSPAGRSYNEQFF
NA TRBJ2-7 TRBV11-2 NA TGTGCCAGCAGCCCATACGGGGAGCAGTACTTC CASSPYGEQYF
NA TRBJ2-7 TRBV6-2/TRBV6-3 NA TGTGCCAGCAGCAACTCAGGGGGGACCCCCTACGAGCAGTACTTC CASSNSGGTPYEQYF
TRBD2 TRBJ2-7 TRBV19 NA TGTGCCAGTTCCGACGGCGGACTAGTCACAGTCTACGAGCAGTACTTC CASSDGGLVTVYEQYF
TRBD2 TRBJ2-2 TRBV7-2 NA TGTGCCAGCAGCTCTAGCGGGGGATACACCGGGGAGCTGTTTTTT CASSSSGGYTGELFF
NA TRBJ1-1 TRBV29-1 few TGCAGCGGGGCGACGACTGAAGCTTTCTTT CSGATTEAFF
NA TRBJ2-7 TRBV12-3/TRBV12-4 many TGTGCCAGCTCGAGCCCTAGTGCCTACGAGCAGTACTTC CASSSPSAYEQYF
NA TRBJ2-7 TRBV11-2 NA TGTGCCAGCAGCTTAGATCAGGGACACCGGCCCTACGAGCAGTACTTC CASSLDQGHRPYEQYF
NA TRBJ1-5 TRBV4-3 few TGCGCCAGCAGCCAAGAAGGGGCTAATCAGCCCCAGCATTTT CASSQEGANQPQHF
TRBD1 TRBJ1-1 TRBV24-1 NA TGTGCCACCAGTGATTCAAGGACAGGGAACACTGAAGCTTTCTTT CATSDSRTGNTEAFF
NA TRBJ2-3 TRBV6-2/TRBV6-3 NA TGTGCCAGCAGTTCCCACACAGATACGCAGTATTTT CASSSHTDTQYF
TRBD1 TRBJ1-5 TRBV12-3/TRBV12-4 few TGTGCCAGCAGTCGGACAGGGAGTCAGCCCCAGCATTTT CASSRTGSQPQHF
NA TRBJ1-6 TRBV18 NA TGTGCCAGCTCACCCCGACAGAGCTCCTATAATTCACCCCTCCACTTT CASSPRQSSYNSPLHF
NA TRBJ1-2 TRBV3-1/TRBV3-2 NA TGTGCCAGCAGCCTAGATATTCTTTATGGCTACACCTTC CASSLDILYGYTF
NA TRBJ1-6 TRBV6-5 few TGTGCCAGCAGTTACCAGGGTCCTGGTAATTCACCCCTCCACTTT CASSYQGPGNSPLHF
NA TRBJ1-2 TRBV27 NA TGTGCCAGCAGCCCCGACAGTCACTATGGCTACACCTTC CASSPDSHYGYTF
TRBD2 TRBJ2-3 TRBV19 NA TGTGCCAGTAGTATAGTGTCGGCTAGCGGGGAGTTCACAGATACGCAGTATTTT CASSIVSASGEFTDTQYF
TRBD2 TRBJ2-1 TRBV19 NA TGTGCCAGTAGTAAGGCGATCCCTGGAGCGGGGGGGTACAATGAGCAGTTCTTC CASSKAIPGAGGYNEQFF
NA TRBJ2-7 TRBV7-8 NA TGTGCCAGCAGCCCCCGCGGAGGGAAAACCTACGAGCAGTACTTC CASSPRGGKTYEQYF
NA TRBJ2-1 TRBV7-6 NA TGTGCCAGCAGCTTAGGCGGGACAGCCTACAATGAGCAGTTCTTC CASSLGGTAYNEQFF
TRBD1 TRBJ1-6 TRBV7-2 few TGTGCCAGCAGCTTAGCGCTTATCTTCTCGACAGGGGTTAATTCACCCCTCCACTTT CASSLALIFSTGVNSPLHF
NA TRBJ2-5 TRBV12-3/TRBV12-4 NA TGTGCCAGCAGTTTAAGGCGGAAAGAGACCCAGTACTTC CASSLRRKETQYF
TRBD1 TRBJ2-7 TRBV27 NA TGTGCCAGCAGTTTATCCCCGATCGGACAGGGAGTTTCCTACGAGCAGTACTTC CASSLSPIGQGVSYEQYF
NA TRBJ1-5 TRBV2 NA TGTGCCAGCAGTATCCGGGTTGGAAATAGCAATCAGCCCCAGCATTTT CASSIRVGNSNQPQHF
TRBD1 TRBJ2-1 TRBV6-5 NA TGTGCCAGCAGCCCGGATAGGGGGCCTCTCAATGAGCAGTTCTTC CASSPDRGPLNEQFF
TRBD1 TRBJ2-7 TRBV11-2 NA TGTGCCAGCAGCCTGGACAGGGACTACGAGCAGTACTTC CASSLDRDYEQYF
TRBD1 TRBJ1-4 TRBV7-8 NA TGTGCCAGCAGCACTCGGACAGGCACTAATGAAAAACTGTTTTTT CASSTRTGTNEKLFF
TRBD1 TRBJ2-5 TRBV6-5 NA TGTGCCAGCGGCAGGGACAGGGGGATCCAAGAGACCCAGTACTTC CASGRDRGIQETQYF
NA TRBJ2-7 TRBV11-3 NA TGTGCCAGCAGCTTGAACCAGGGTGAGGTGTACTTC CASSLNQGEVYF
NA TRBJ1-2 TRBV5-8 NA TGTGCCAGCAGAGCCCCGGGACTTACTAACTATGGCTACACCTTC CASRAPGLTNYGYTF
NA TRBJ1-5 TRBV7-9 few TGTGCCAGCAGCTTAGCGCAGGGGACAAGCAATCAGCCCCAGCATTTT CASSLAQGTSNQPQHF
NA TRBJ2-1 TRBV4-3 NA TGCGCCAGCAGCCAAGTAGCGGACGACAATGAGCAGTTCTTC CASSQVADDNEQFF
TRBD2 TRBJ2-7 TRBV27 NA TGTGCCAGCAGTCCGGGGGGGGCAGGGAACTACGAGCAGTACTTC CASSPGGAGNYEQYF
TRBD2 TRBJ2-3 TRBV9 NA TGTGCCAGCAGCGTAGAGGCGGGAGGAGGCACAGATACGCAGTATTTT CASSVEAGGGTDTQYF